This paragraph covers one TCR beta chain sequence. The antigen is undetermined. Trimming at V came to 5 bases and at J to 4 bases, leaving 9 bases not matched to a gene. Per the germline V gene, CDR1 is SGHNT and CDR2 is YENEEA. CDR3 length: 15 residues. The record originates from a study of CD8 T cells in ankylosing spondylitis. Overall study findings and caveats: A number of the motif variants had already been described in reactive arthritis synovial fluid and blood. Clones linked to disease were reported to show significant enrichment in matched ankylosing spondylitis synovial fluid. In ankylosing spondylitis blood, a motif of seven to nine highly homologous TCR beta variants appeared characteristic.

Quantitative 5'-RACE with molecular barcodes produced the TCR beta libraries. One entry per CDR3 protein, called by TCRdb with MiXCR from the 5' RACE reads. The sample has about 150,000 distinct CDR3 sequences; 25% to 35% are singletons. This rearrangement joins TRBV11-3 to TRBJ1-2, with TRBD1 matching 8 bases. Sequenced material: synovial fluid, either unsorted or a sorted T cell fraction (not recorded which). This TCR was recovered from a male donor with ankylosing spondylitis. CDR3 in amino acids: CASSLGQGHGYGYTF. CDR3 sequence (DNA): TGTGCCAGCAGCCTCGGACAGGGCCACGGCTATGGCTACACCTTC.